A single sample gave rise to the 25 T cell receptor beta chains below, sequenced in a study of T cells in placental villitis. Sequencing used immunoSEQ v4. TCRdb keeps only in-frame clones here, not all; method: immunoSEQ multiplex PCR. The repertoire holds about 5,900 clones, with around 80% as singletons. The sequenced material came from placental tissue containing maternal and fetal cells. Receptor source: a human patient with infectious villitis; the placental T cells may come from both mother and fetus.

The chain is built from TRBV5-5 and TRBJ2-1; TRBD2 matches 7 bases. The CDR3 is made up of 17 amino acids. Germline-derived CDR1 and CDR2 are SGHKS and YYEKEE (reference sequence). J gave up 4 bases and V 4 bases, and 14 bases lay outside the gene matches. The CDR3 DNA reads TGTGCCAGCAGCCTGAGCTTACCGGGGGGACCTTACAATGAGCAGTTCTTC. Translation gives CASSLSLPGGPYNEQFF.

The chain has TRBV5-4 and TRBJ1-1, with D hard to call. Trimming took 9 bases from V and 0 from J, leaving 9 bases between them. CDR3 length: 12 residues. CDR1 is SGHNT and CDR2 is YYREEE in the germline V gene (reference sequence). The CDR3 loop reads CATSPVNTEAFF. The CDR3 DNA is TGTGCCACCTCCCCGGTGAACACTGAAGCTTTCTTT.

CDR3 nucleotide sequence: TGTGCCATCAGTTGGTCTAGCGGGGGGAAGTCTAGCACAGATACGCAGTATTTT. It yields the protein CAISWSSGGKSSTDTQYF. The chain has TRBV10-3 and TRBJ2-3, with 11 bases aligning to TRBD2. CDR3 length equals 18 residues. Germline V gene sequence: CDR1 ENHRY, CDR2 SYGVKD. The J segment lost 0 bases and the V segment lost 5 bases, leaving 10 bases of the junction unmatched.

This chain uses TRBV5-6 with TRBJ2-5; D is ambiguous. Germline CDR1 is SGHDT and CDR2 is YYEEEE. V lost 2 bases and J lost 0, with 8 bases in between. The CDR3 spans 14 residues. The CDR3 nucleotides read TGTGCCAGCAGCTTATTGGGCTACCAAGAGACCCAGTACTTC. It is translated as CASSLLGYQETQYF.

Details on this clone: Other DNA sequences in this sample translate to the same CDR3. The rearrangement joins TRBV7-9 to TRBJ1-5; no firm D call. This CDR3 has 15 amino acids. V lost 1 base to trimming and J lost 4 bases, with 11 bases between them. Germline V lookup: CDR1 SEHNR, CDR2 FQNEAQ (reference sequence). The CDR3 is CASSLEGSPNQPQHF. CDR3 nucleotides: TGTGCCAGCAGCTTAGAGGGCAGCCCTAATCAGCCCCAGCATTTT.

CDR3 DNA: TGCGCCAGCAGCTCGGACGGGGGTGTTACAGATACGCAGTATTTT. It specifies CASSSDGGVTDTQYF. This sequence joins TRBV5-1 and TRBJ2-3, with a possible D match to TRBD2 (6 bases). Germline values: CDR1 SGHRS, CDR2 YFSETQ. Trimming stripped 3 bases from V and 3 bases from J, with 14 bases between. This CDR3 has 15 amino acids. The full variable domain, in which reference TRBV5-1 and TRBJ2-3 provide the parts outside the CDR3, is KAGVTQTPRYLIKTRGQQVTLSCSPISGHRSVSWYQQTPGQGLQFLFEYFSETQRNKGNFPGRFSGRQFSNSRSEMNVSTLELGDSALYLCASSSDGGVTDTQYFGPGTRLTVL.

This clone occurred once. This chain uses TRBV4-3 with TRBJ1-2; D is perhaps TRBD1 (5 bases). This CDR3 has 16 amino acids. CDR1 and CDR2 (germline): LGHNA, YSLEER. Trimming removed 2 bases from V and 8 bases from J, with 21 bases in between. CDR3 nucleotides: TGCGCCAGCAGCCAAATATTCTCCCGGGGGGTCAGCGGCTACACCTTC. It codes for CASSQIFSRGVSGYTF.

The V and J genes are TRBV5-6 and TRBJ2-1; TRBD2 agrees at 10 bases. There are 17 residues in the CDR3. Germline V gene data show CDR1 as SGHDT and CDR2 as YYEEEE. Unmatched junction bases numbered 11, after V lost 2 bases and J lost 6 bases. The CDR3 protein is CASSFPAGGHRANEQFF. CDR3 DNA: TGTGCCAGCAGCTTCCCAGCGGGGGGGCACCGGGCCAATGAGCAGTTCTTC.

Turning to this clone: Since a much larger clone is just one base distant, this may be a read error. Other nucleotide sequences from this sample produce the same CDR3. The V call is TRBV6-5, the J call TRBJ2-7; possibly TRBD2 for D (7 bases). V gave up 8 bases and J gave up 7 bases, with 21 bases separating them. The germline CDR1 and CDR2 sequences are MNHEY and SVGAGI. This CDR3 region has 14 residues. The CDR3 DNA is TGTGCCAGCGCCCGCCCAGGGGAGGGGCATGAGCAGTACTTC. Translated, it gives CASARPGEGHEQYF.

V and J are TRBV2 and TRBJ2-1; D is unresolved. CDR1 is SNHLY, CDR2 FYNNEI, per germline. V was shortened by 2 bases and J by 4 bases, with 15 bases between the two germline ends. The CDR3 runs to 16 residues. CDR3 amino acids: CASSETALGVYNEQFF. The CDR3, as DNA: TGTGCCAGCAGTGAAACGGCCCTTGGAGTATACAATGAGCAGTTCTTC.

This chain connects TRBV6-2 or TRBV6-3 to TRBJ2-1; 12 nucleotides agree with TRBD1. The length of the CDR3 is 15 residues. The germline CDR1 and CDR2 sequences are MNHEY and SVGEGT. V shed 6 bases and J 6 bases; nucleotides not matched to a gene: 6. CDR3 bases: TGTGCCAGCAGCCCTGCGGGACAGGGGGCCAATGAGCAGTTCTTC. Amino acids: CASSPAGQGANEQFF.

Concerning this clone: Additional DNA sequences in this sample encode the identical CDR3. The chain carries TRBV3-1 (or the pseudogene TRBV3-2) and TRBJ1-1, with D unclear. Between the trimmed V and J ends, which lost 3 bases and 1 base, there was a span of 6 bases. Germline CDR1 LGHDT, CDR2 YNNKEL (reference sequence). This CDR3 region has 13 residues. The CDR3 region is CASSQGRNTEAFF. The CDR3 nucleotides are TGTGCCAGCAGCCAGGGCAGGAACACTGAAGCTTTCTTT.

The chain is built from TRBV21-1 and TRBJ1-1. TRBV21-1 is listed as a pseudogene. The CDR3 is 13 residues long. CDR3 region: CASSLKARVEAFF. Here the CDR3 DNA reads TGTGCCAGCAGCCTAAAGGCAAGGGTTGAAGCTTTCTTT.

This chain links TRBV7-9 with TRBJ2-1, with TRBD2 matching 16 bases. CDR1 is SEHNR and CDR2 is FQNEAQ in the germline V gene (reference sequence). The V gene end was trimmed by 4 bases and the J gene end by 8 bases; junction bases not matched to a gene: 8. This CDR3 comprises 17 residues. The CDR3 here is CASSWSGTSGGVHEQFF. Written as DNA, the CDR3 is TGTGCCAGCAGCTGGTCCGGGACTAGCGGGGGGGTACATGAGCAGTTCTTC.

The rearrangement links TRBV19 to TRBJ2-3; TRBD1 or TRBD2 may be the D gene (5 bases each). The germline gives CDR1 LNHDA, CDR2 SQIVND (reference sequence). This CDR3 region has 16 residues. V was pared by 4 bases and J by 0 bases, with 14 bases between. The CDR3 loop reads CASSNIDGASTDTQYF. CDR3 coding DNA: TGTGCCAGTAGTAATATTGACGGGGCGAGCACAGATACGCAGTATTTT.

The chain recombines TRBV7-2 with TRBJ2-7; the match to TRBD2 covers 11 bases. V shed 4 bases and J 5 bases; nucleotides not matched to a gene: 4. CDR1 and CDR2 from the germline V gene are SGHTA and FQGNSA. This CDR3 is built from 14 residues. CDR3 coding DNA: TGTGCCAGCAGCTCGATTAGCGGGGGGGACGAGCAGTACTTC. Protein: CASSSISGGDEQYF.

The CDR3 region is CASSMGQSTDENTEAFF. CDR3 nucleotide sequence: TGTGCCAGTAGTATGGGACAGAGCACAGATGAAAACACTGAAGCTTTCTTT. V is TRBV19 and J is TRBJ1-1, with TRBD1 matching 7 bases. Germline loops: CDR1 LNHDA, CDR2 SQIVND (reference sequence). This CDR3 comprises 17 residues. J was trimmed by 2 bases and V by 3 bases; bases with no gene match: 12.

The CDR3 DNA sequence: TGTGCCAGCAGCTCCGGACTAGTGATCCATGAGCAGTTCTTC. Encoded protein: CASSSGLVIHEQFF. The rearrangement joins TRBV5-4 to TRBJ2-1, with 7 nucleotides matching TRBD2. The CDR3 sequence is 14 residues long. Germline V gene data show CDR1 as SGHNT and CDR2 as YYREEE (reference sequence). Germline trimming cut 3 bases from V and 8 bases from J; bases unmatched to any gene: 8.

The chain has TRBV15 and TRBJ1-2; D is possibly TRBD1 (6 bases). The CDR3 spans 14 residues. V dropped 4 bases and J dropped 2 bases, with 11 bases sitting between them. Germline values: CDR1 LNHNV, CDR2 YYDKDF (reference sequence). CDR3 nucleotide sequence: TGTGCCACCAGCATTGGGGGCGTCAACTATGGCTACACCTTC. Its translation: CATSIGGVNYGYTF.

The chain carries TRBV4-2 and TRBJ1-6; perhaps TRBD1 as D (5 bases). The CDR3 extends over 18 amino acids. Trimming pared 0 bases from V and 0 bases from J, leaving 12 bases between. Germline V gene data show CDR1 as LGHNA and CDR2 as YNFKEQ. The CDR3, as DNA: TGTGCCAGCAGCCAAGAAGAGACAGTTAGCTCCTATAATTCACCCCTCCACTTT. This gives the protein CASSQEETVSSYNSPLHF.

The V call is TRBV6-2 or TRBV6-3, the J call TRBJ1-2; D uncertain. The V end lost 5 bases, the J end lost 4 bases, and 14 bases lay between the germline ends. CDR3 size: 14 residues. The germline gives CDR1 MNHEY, CDR2 SVGEGT. CDR3 sequence: CASSISQRFYGYTF. CDR3 DNA sequence: TGTGCCAGCAGTATCTCACAGAGGTTCTATGGCTACACCTTC.

This clone was counted a single time. The chain uses TRBV15 and TRBJ2-1; D is ambiguous. The CDR3 contains 12 residues. V was shortened by 1 base and J by 7 bases, with 5 bases between the two germline ends. Looked up from germline, CDR1 is LNHNV and CDR2 is YYDKDF (reference sequence). The CDR3 bases are TGTGCCACCAGCAGAGCTTCAAATGAGCAGTTCTTC. Protein: CATSRASNEQFF.

By sample fraction, this clone is large. The gene calls are TRBV14 and TRBJ2-3; D not resolved. V gave up 2 bases and J gave up 7 bases, with 10 bases separating them. This CDR3 comprises 13 residues. Germline-derived CDR1 and CDR2 are SGHDN and FVKESK. The CDR3 region has the DNA TGTGCCAGCAGCCAATTCAGCAGGTATACGCAGTATTTT. Its translation is CASSQFSRYTQYF.

The rearrangement uses TRBV29-1 and TRBJ1-1; D is undetermined. CDR1 and CDR2 (germline): SQVTM, ANQGSEA. The CDR3 totals 14 residues. V was shortened by 5 bases and J by 1 base, with 14 bases between the two germline ends. CDR3 protein: CSVYGTPANTEAFF. CDR3 in DNA: TGCAGCGTTTATGGTACGCCAGCGAACACTGAAGCTTTCTTT.

The table lists this clone with a count of one. This sequence joins TRBV28 and TRBJ1-2; TRBD1 matches at 7 bases. CDR3 length: 14 residues. Germline CDR1 reads MDHEN; CDR2 reads SYDVKM. Trimming removed 5 bases from V and 8 bases from J; junction bases left unmatched: 11. The CDR3, as DNA: TGTGCCAGCAGTCCCCCCCAGGGGGTGAGGGGCTACACCTTC. Protein sequence: CASSPPQGVRGYTF.